This is a list of T cell receptor beta chains from one sample in a study of human T cells and chemical hapten exposure. One entry per CDR3 protein, called by TCRdb with MiXCR from the RACE reads. The data show 95,000 to 100,000 distinct CDR3 sequences, with 9.5% to 14% seen just once and 3.1% held by the top ten. The sequencing used whole blood, collected in connection with sensitization to the hapten diphenylcyclopropenone (DPC). All receptors derive from a woman in her fifties or sixties with alopecia areata. Some clones in this sample may be carry-over from other donors' samples. Both conserved end residues are part of each CDR3. Fields, in order: J gene, D gene, clone size, V gene, CDR3 protein, CDR3 DNA. A D gene is named only where the DNA matches it firmly. The size of a clone is reported for some rows only, either as once, few or many, or as a class for expanded clones.

>TRBJ1-1|-|many|TRBV5-6
CASSLRGAETEAFF
TGTGCCAGCAGCTTACGGGGGGCTGAAACTGAAGCTTTCTTT
>TRBJ2-1|-|-|TRBV10-3
CAISIGTETNEQFF
TGTGCCATCAGTATAGGGACGGAAACCAATGAGCAGTTCTTC
>TRBJ2-3|TRBD2|many|TRBV10-2
CASSLPRGLGDTDTQYF
TGCGCCAGCAGTCTTCCCCGCGGACTAGGGGACACAGATACGCAGTATTTT
>TRBJ2-1|-|-|TRBV7-9
CASSLALTLVPMNNEQFF
TGTGCCAGCAGCTTAGCCCTTACCCTAGTCCCCATGAACAATGAGCAGTTCTTC
>TRBJ1-1|-|few|TRBV2
CASSADRNTEAFF
TGTGCCAGCAGTGCGGACAGGAACACTGAAGCTTTCTTT
>TRBJ2-2|-|few|TRBV6-5
CASFRRGENTGELFF
TGTGCCAGCTTCCGACGAGGGGAAAACACCGGGGAGCTGTTTTTT
>TRBJ2-7|TRBD1|-|TRBV12-3/TRBV12-4
CASSWDRPYEQYF
TGTGCCAGCAGTTGGGACAGACCCTACGAGCAGTACTTC
>TRBJ1-6|TRBD1|few|TRBV6-2/TRBV6-3
CASSTQGAHSPLHF
TGTGCCAGCAGCACACAGGGGGCTCACTCACCCCTCCACTTT
>TRBJ2-7|-|many|TRBV7-9
CASSPTDRATYEQYF
TGTGCCAGCAGCCCAACCGACAGAGCTACCTACGAGCAGTACTTC
>TRBJ2-5|-|-|TRBV7-9
CASSLAAESQETQYF
TGTGCCAGCAGCTTAGCGGCGGAGAGCCAAGAGACCCAGTACTTC
>TRBJ1-2|TRBD1|-|TRBV29-1
CSAVDTGAHNYGYTF
TGCAGCGCTGTTGATACAGGGGCCCATAACTATGGCTACACCTTC
>TRBJ1-6|-|many|TRBV10-1
CASSESGASPLHF
TGCGCCAGCAGTGAGTCGGGGGCTTCACCCCTCCACTTT
>TRBJ1-1|-|many|TRBV27
CASSLVRNTEAFF
TGTGCCAGCAGTTTGGTCAGAAACACTGAAGCTTTCTTT
>TRBJ2-3|-|-|TRBV4-1
CASSQDGGTNTDTQYF
TGCGCCAGCAGCCAAGATGGGGGGACGAACACAGATACGCAGTATTTT
>TRBJ2-3|TRBD2|-|TRBV9
CASSVSGAGAHTDTQYF
TGTGCCAGCAGCGTAAGTGGAGCGGGGGCCCACACAGATACGCAGTATTTT
>TRBJ1-2|-|many|TRBV6-5
CASALDRSYGYTF
TGTGCCAGTGCACTAGACAGGAGCTATGGCTACACCTTC
>TRBJ2-5|TRBD2|many|TRBV18
CASSPQLAGNQETQYF
TGTGCCAGCTCACCACAACTAGCGGGGAATCAAGAGACCCAGTACTTC
>TRBJ2-3|-|many|TRBV4-1
CASSQDPTGDTQYF
TGCGCCAGCAGCCAAGATCCGACCGGGGATACGCAGTATTTT
>TRBJ1-2|-|many|TRBV10-3
CAISDLGARGYGYTF
TGTGCCATCAGTGATTTGGGGGCGCGTGGCTATGGCTACACCTTC
>TRBJ1-5|TRBD1|-|TRBV7-8
CASSSTRQGSNQPQHF
TGTGCCAGCAGCTCTACCCGACAGGGAAGCAATCAGCCCCAGCATTTT
>TRBJ1-5|-|many|TRBV20-1
CSAKAGSQPQHF
TGCAGTGCTAAAGCGGGCAGTCAGCCCCAGCATTTT
>TRBJ2-1|-|few|TRBV3-2
CASSHRLGGVAGNEQFF
TGTGCCAGCAGCCATAGATTGGGGGGGGTCGCTGGCAATGAGCAGTTCTTC
>TRBJ2-7|TRBD1|few|TRBV6-6
CASRTHRTGDYEQYF
TGTGCCAGCAGGACCCACCGGACAGGGGACTACGAGCAGTACTTC
>TRBJ2-1|TRBD2|few|TRBV4-1
CASSQGIPTSGAAYNEQFF
TGCGCCAGCAGCCAGGGGATACCGACTAGCGGGGCCGCCTACAATGAGCAGTTCTTC
>TRBJ2-2|-|few|TRBV30
CAWSPVGYGELFF
TGTGCCTGGAGCCCAGTGGGGTACGGGGAGCTGTTTTTT
>TRBJ2-5|-|-|TRBV12-3/TRBV12-4
CASRSTPEAQYF
TGTGCCAGCCGCTCCACCCCCGAGGCCCAGTACTTC
>TRBJ1-5|-|-|TRBV6-2/TRBV6-3
CASSYWGNNQPQHF
TGTGCCAGCAGTTACTGGGGGAACAATCAGCCCCAGCATTTT
>TRBJ2-1|TRBD2|few|TRBV24-1
CATSDPGLAGEQFF
TGTGCCACCAGTGACCCTGGACTAGCAGGCGAGCAGTTCTTC
>TRBJ2-7|-|many|TRBV7-8
CASSSPKWAGRYEQYF
TGTGCCAGCAGCTCCCCGAAGTGGGCAGGGAGGTACGAGCAGTACTTC
>TRBJ2-3|TRBD2|-|TRBV11-2
CASSLEVLAGSTDTQYF
TGTGCCAGCAGCTTAGAAGTCCTAGCGGGGAGCACAGATACGCAGTATTTT
>TRBJ2-3|TRBD2|few|TRBV24-1
CATSGQTSGGADTQYF
TGTGCCACCAGTGGTCAGACTAGCGGGGGGGCAGATACGCAGTATTTT
>TRBJ1-2|TRBD1|few|TRBV20-1
CSFNPGQGSRYTF
TGCAGTTTTAACCCGGGACAGGGGTCTCGCTACACCTTC
>TRBJ2-2|-|many|TRBV5-5
CASSPYGAQNTGELFF
TGTGCCAGCAGCCCCTACGGAGCGCAGAACACCGGGGAGCTGTTTTTT
>TRBJ2-5|TRBD2|-|TRBV5-1
CASSPLAGGLETQYF
TGCGCCAGCAGCCCCCTCGCGGGGGGGTTGGAGACCCAGTACTTC
>TRBJ1-5|-|-|TRBV10-3
CAITGQLNQPQHF
TGTGCCATCACTGGACAGTTAAATCAGCCCCAGCATTTT
>TRBJ1-6|TRBD1|few|TRBV12-3/TRBV12-4
CASRETGGPSPSPLHF
TGTGCCAGCAGGGAGACAGGGGGCCCGAGTCCCTCACCCCTCCACTTT
>TRBJ1-5|-|many|TRBV2
CASSEDTGGAQHF
TGTGCCAGCAGTGAAGATACCGGGGGGGCCCAGCATTTT
>TRBJ2-3|TRBD2|-|TRBV18
CASSPLGLATDTQYF
TGTGCCAGCTCACCACTAGGACTAGCAACAGATACGCAGTATTTT
>TRBJ2-7|-|-|TRBV5-1
CASSLDDYEQYF
TGCGCCAGCAGCTTAGACGACTACGAGCAGTACTTC
>TRBJ1-1|-|few|TRBV5-4
CASSPSSGVEAFF
TGTGCCAGCAGCCCTTCTTCAGGGGTTGAAGCTTTCTTT
>TRBJ2-3|TRBD1|many|TRBV7-8
CASSLVTGGSDTQYF
TGTGCCAGCAGCTTAGTTACAGGGGGCTCAGATACGCAGTATTTT
>TRBJ1-1|-|many|TRBV10-3
CAISEWGADTEAFF
TGTGCCATCAGTGAATGGGGGGCTGACACTGAAGCTTTCTTT
>TRBJ1-2|-|-|TRBV20-1
CSAYRTENYGYAF
TGCAGTGCCTACAGGACAGAGAACTATGGCTACGCCTTC
>TRBJ1-1|-|many|TRBV25-1
CASSHTGTEAFF
TGTGCCAGCAGTCATACCGGGACTGAAGCTTTCTTT
>TRBJ2-5|-|many|TRBV5-1
CASSLDFTQETQYF
TGCGCCAGCAGCTTGGATTTCACGCAAGAGACCCAGTACTTC
>TRBJ2-3|-|-|TRBV18
CASSPPSADTQYF
TGTGCCAGCTCACCACCAAGCGCAGATACGCAGTATTTT
>TRBJ1-1|-|few|TRBV7-2
CASSLHEATANTEAFF
TGTGCCAGCAGCCTCCATGAAGCGACGGCCAACACTGAAGCTTTCTTT
>TRBJ1-1|-|-|TRBV20-1
CSATPRGSDTEAFF
TGCAGTGCTACCCCCCGGGGGTCGGACACTGAAGCTTTCTTT
>TRBJ2-1|TRBD1|-|TRBV28
CASSLLGTGVYSYNEQFF
TGTGCCAGCAGTTTATTGGGGACAGGGGTCTACTCCTACAATGAGCAGTTCTTC
>TRBJ1-1|-|-|TRBV6-6
CATELGAPTEAFF
TGTGCCACGGAGCTGGGGGCGCCTACTGAAGCTTTCTTT
>TRBJ2-7|TRBD1|-|TRBV12-3/TRBV12-4
CASSLKGTGVSEQYF
TGTGCCAGCAGTTTAAAGGGGACAGGGGTTTCCGAGCAGTACTTC
>TRBJ2-1|TRBD1|-|TRBV6-5
CTSDPTGTGGLDEQFF
TGTACCAGCGATCCCACCGGGACAGGGGGCTTGGATGAGCAGTTCTTC
>TRBJ1-5|TRBD1|-|TRBV5-1
CASSLGAGGQPQHF
TGCGCCAGCAGCTTGGGGGCAGGGGGGCAGCCCCAGCATTTT
>TRBJ1-3|-|few|TRBV3-1
CASSPGHSSRNTIYF
TGTGCCAGCAGCCCGGGGCACAGCTCGAGAAACACCATATATTTT
>TRBJ1-2|-|many|TRBV6-1
CAGRPSFGGYTF
TGTGCCGGCCGTCCCTCCTTCGGCGGCTACACCTTC
>TRBJ1-1|TRBD1|many|TRBV5-1
CASSFGQAKNTEAFF
TGCGCCAGCAGCTTCGGACAGGCCAAGAACACTGAAGCTTTCTTT
>TRBJ1-1|-|many|TRBV3-1
CASSQGQPGRTEAFF
TGTGCCAGCAGCCAAGGACAGCCAGGAAGGACTGAAGCTTTCTTT
>TRBJ1-1|-|-|TRBV4-2
CASSQRGMAEAFF
TGTGCCAGCAGCCAACGGGGGATGGCTGAAGCTTTCTTT
>TRBJ2-7|-|-|TRBV20-1
CSAITGLNYEQYF
TGCAGTGCAATAACGGGACTTAACTACGAGCAGTACTTC